This T cell receptor (beta chain) originates from a study of blood T cell repertoires in COVID-19. Assay used: immunoSEQ multiplex PCR; TCRdb lists only in-frame clones, some missing. This sample yields 84,000 or so clones, of which 75% to 90% are seen a single time; more than 10% belongs to the top ten. CDR3 length: 15 residues. In germline, CDR1 is PRHDT, CDR2 FYEKMQ (reference sequence). V lost 3 bases and J 5 bases, leaving 13 bases between the germline ends. The sequencing input was peripheral blood. This TCR derives from a middle-aged woman with active or convalescent COVID-19. V is TRBV13 and J is TRBJ1-4; a weak D match, TRBD1 (6 bases). CDR3 region: CASSFQGNQNEKLFF. CDR3 DNA: TGTGCCAGCAGCTTTCAGGGGAACCAAAATGAAAAACTGTTTTTT.